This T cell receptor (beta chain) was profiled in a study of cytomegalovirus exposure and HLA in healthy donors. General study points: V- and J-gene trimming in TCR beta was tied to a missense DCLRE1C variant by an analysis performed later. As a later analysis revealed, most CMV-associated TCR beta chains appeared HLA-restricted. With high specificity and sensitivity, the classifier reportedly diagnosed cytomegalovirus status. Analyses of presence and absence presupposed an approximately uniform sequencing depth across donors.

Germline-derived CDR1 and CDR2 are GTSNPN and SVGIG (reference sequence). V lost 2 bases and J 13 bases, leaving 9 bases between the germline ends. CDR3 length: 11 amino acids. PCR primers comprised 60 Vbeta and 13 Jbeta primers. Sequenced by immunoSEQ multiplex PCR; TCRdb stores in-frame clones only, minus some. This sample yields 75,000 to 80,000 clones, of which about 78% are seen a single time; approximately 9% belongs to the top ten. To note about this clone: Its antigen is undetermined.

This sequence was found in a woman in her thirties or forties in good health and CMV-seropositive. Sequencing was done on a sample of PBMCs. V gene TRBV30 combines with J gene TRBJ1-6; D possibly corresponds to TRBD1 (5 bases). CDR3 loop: CAWSQRGPLHF. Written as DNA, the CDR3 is TGTGCCTGGAGTCAGCGGGGGCCCCTCCACTTT.